One sample yielded the 17 T cell receptor beta chains listed below, sequenced in a study of CD8+ T cells in alopecia areata. CD4, CD8alpha, NKG2D, NKG2ACE and other markers guided sorting of pooled cutaneous lymph node cells. Sequencing used cDNA as its template, made by extracting RNA and reverse transcribing it. Method: immunoSEQ multiplex PCR; TCRdb's copy keeps in-frame clones and lacks some. Recorded here are about 19,000 clones, none singletons. The sequenced sample consisted of CD8+ T cells sorted from a lymph node. The origin of the receptors is a C3H/HeJ mouse with alopecia areata. This strain's MHC haplotype is H2-k.

This clone has a count of ten or more. TCRdb's protein and the DNA translation differ at residue 8; the protein here comes from the DNA. The listed genes are named as in mouse. The CDR3 extends 3 residues past the end of the read, so its final part is completed from the germline J gene. J is TRBJ1-3 and V is TRBV13-3, with D unresolved. V gave up 9 bases and J gave up 0 bases, with 4 bases separating them. CDR3 size: 11 residues. Germline CDR1 is NNHDY and CDR2 is SYVADS. CDR3 in amino acids: CATNSGNTLYF. The CDR3 bases that were read are TGTGCCACAAATTCTGGAAATACG. The complete variable domain, with remaining parts taken from reference TRBV13-3 and TRBJ1-3, reads EAAVTQSPRSKVAVTGGKVTLSCHQTNNHDYMYWYRQDTGHGLRLIHYSYVADSTEKGDIPDGYKASRPSQENFSLILELASLSQTAVYFCATNSGNTLYFGEGSRLIVV.

In this sample, this clone turned up a few times. Mouse names are used for the genes. The read stops 4 residues short of the end of the CDR3; the missing end is completed from the germline J gene. The rearrangement uses TRBV17 and TRBJ1-2, with D maybe TRBD1 (5 bases). The CDR3 has 13 residues. Germline CDR1 MNHDT, CDR2 YYDKIL. Partial CDR3 DNA: TGTGCTAGCAGTGGGGGGGAGAGGGAC. It is translated as CASSGGERD. The whole CDR3 region reads CASSGGERDDYTF.

Details on this clone: TCRdb's protein sequence differs at residue 12 from the translated DNA; the protein presented here follows the DNA. The gene symbols are mouse symbols. Read sequence stops 3 residues before the CDR3 end, and the germline J gene provides the missing end. The rearrangement uses TRBV5 and TRBJ1-6; D is perhaps TRBD1 (6 bases). TRBJ1-6 is reported as an ORF; its role is uncertain. The CDR3 consists of 15 residues. V was trimmed by 1 base and J by 10 bases, leaving 14 bases between them. Germline CDR1 is LGHNA and CDR2 is YNLKQL (reference sequence). CDR3 DNA, as far as it was read: TGTGCCAGCAGCCAAGGGCAGGGGAAGAGCTCGCCC. Translation: CASSQGQGKSSP. The entire CDR3 protein reads CASSQGQGKSSPLYF.

This clone was counted a few times. Gene names and germline refer to mouse. The DNA read from the CDR3 is TGTGCCAGCGGTAACTGGGGGGGCGCGGAC. Amino acids: CASGNWGGAD. The entire CDR3 protein is CASGNWGGADTQYF. V is TRBV13-2 and J is TRBJ2-5; TRBD2 agrees at 11 bases. Coverage ceases 4 residues before the CDR3 finishes, and the germline J gene fills in the end. CDR3 length equals 14 residues. The germline V gene has CDR1 NNHNN and CDR2 SYGAGS (reference sequence).

As for this clone: These gene names are mouse names. The read falls 4 residues short of the CDR3 end, and the missing part is taken from the germline J gene. The V and J genes are TRBV13-3 and TRBJ2-4; D is uncertain. Germline values: CDR1 NNHDY, CDR2 SYVADS. The CDR3 contains 12 residues. The sequenced CDR3 bases are TGTGCCAGCAGTGGTCTGAAAAAC. It specifies CASSGLKN. The complete CDR3 protein is CASSGLKNTLYF.

This clone was seen ten or more times. Gene names are mouse gene names. The CDR3 is cut off 4 residues early in the read; its end comes from the germline J gene. This chain connects TRBV19 to TRBJ2-5, with D uncertain. Per germline, CDR1 FNHDT and CDR2 SITEND (reference sequence). This CDR3 comprises 11 residues. Partial CDR3 DNA: TGTGCCAGCAGTATAATGGAC. Its translation: CASSIMD. The full CDR3 protein is CASSIMDTQYF.

To note about this clone: Any gene name here is a mouse gene name. The CDR3 goes on 4 residues after the read ends, and that part is filled in from the germline J gene. The chain is built from TRBV13-3 and TRBJ2-1; 10 positions match TRBD2. Per germline, CDR1 NNHDY and CDR2 SYVADS. CDR3 length: 13 amino acids. V was clipped by 9 bases and J by 4 bases; unmatched bases: 4. Incomplete CDR3 DNA: TGTGCCACAACTGGGGGGGAGTATGCT. Translating it yields CATTGGEYA. The whole CDR3 region reads CATTGGEYAEQFF.

Details on this clone: All gene names here are mouse names. The CDR3 end falls 4 residues outside the read, so it is completed with the germline J gene. The chain links TRBV13-2 to TRBJ2-5, with TRBD1 as a possible D gene (5 bases). There are 12 residues in the CDR3. CDR1 is NNHNN and CDR2 is SYGAGS in the germline V gene (reference sequence). CDR3 loop: CASGDAGDTQYF. The covered CDR3 bases are TGTGCCAGCGGTGATGCAGGGGAC.

Concerning this clone itself: All gene names here are mouse names. The read falls 4 residues short of the CDR3 end, and the missing part is taken from the germline J gene. This sequence joins TRBV1 and TRBJ1-4; a possible D gene is TRBD1 (6 bases). Trimming shortened V by 0 bases and J by 3 bases, and 11 bases separated the two germline ends. The CDR3 has 16 amino acids. Per germline, CDR1 NSQYPW and CDR2 LRSPGD (reference sequence). Incomplete CDR3 DNA: TGCACCTGCAGTGCAGATCTCGGGACAACCAACGAA. Encoded protein: CTCSADLGTTNE. The whole CDR3 is CTCSADLGTTNERLFF.

This clone appeared many times. Gene labels here are mouse ones. The read terminates 4 residues before the CDR3 end, so the remaining end is supplied by the germline J gene. This rearrangement joins TRBV13-3 to TRBJ2-4; D perhaps matches TRBD2 (5 bases). Germline V gene sequence: CDR1 NNHDY, CDR2 SYVADS. V was shortened by 4 bases and J by 0 bases, with 6 bases between the two germline ends. The length of the CDR3 is 13 residues. The CDR3 region is CASSSGSQNTLYF. CDR3 DNA, as far as it was read: TGTGCCAGCAGTTCTGGGAGTCAAAAC.

Of note for this clone: DNA and listed protein disagree at residue 12, so the protein shown here was translated from the DNA. Germline and genes here are mouse. The observed sequence ends 3 residues before the CDR3 terminus, with the missing tail filled in from the germline J gene. The chain recombines TRBV12-1 with TRBJ1-3, with a tentative D call TRBD1 (5 bases). CDR1 and CDR2 (germline): SGHSN, HYEKVE. Trimming pared 0 bases from V and 3 bases from J, leaving 11 bases between. The CDR3 spans 15 residues. The part of the CDR3 DNA that was read is TGTGCCAGCTCTCTCGCGGGCAGGGATGGAAATACG. This translates into CASSLAGRDGNT. The whole CDR3 reads CASSLAGRDGNTLYF.

On this clone: Genes and germline come from the mouse. The CDR3 end lies 4 residues beyond the end of the read and is filled in from the germline J gene. J is TRBJ1-2 and V is TRBV1; 9 bases are a match to TRBD1. The V gene end was trimmed by 6 bases and the J gene end by 3 bases; junction bases not matched to a gene: 5. The CDR3 is 14 amino acids. From germline, CDR1 is NSQYPW and CDR2 LRSPGD (reference sequence). CDR3 DNA, as far as it was read: TGCACCTGCAGGAAGGGACAGGGAGACTCC. Residues: CTCRKGQGDS. Given in full, the CDR3 is CTCRKGQGDSDYTF.

Note on this clone: Here the gene names and germline are mouse. The read stops 4 residues short of the end of the CDR3; the missing end is completed from the germline J gene. This chain joins TRBV29 and TRBJ2-5; 7 nucleotides agree with TRBD1. After removal of 5 bases from V and 1 base from J, the junction contained 3 bases not matched to a gene. The CDR3 is made up of 14 amino acids. CDR1 MSHET and CDR2 SYDVDS come from the germline V gene. The CDR3 here is CASSPTGDQDTQYF. The DNA read from the CDR3 is TGTGCTAGCAGTCCCACAGGGGACCAAGAC.

Concerning this clone: Germline and genes here are mouse. The read terminates 4 residues ahead of where the CDR3 ends, so the germline J gene completes it. The chain employs TRBV14 and TRBJ2-2; 8 positions agree with TRBD1. Germline trimming cut 0 bases from V and 4 bases from J; bases unmatched to any gene: 5. Germline CDR1 and CDR2: SGHDT and FRDEAV. This CDR3 spans 16 amino acids. The CDR3 reads CASSFWTGKSTGQLYF. The DNA read from the CDR3 is TGTGCCAGCAGTTTCTGGACAGGGAAAAGCACCGGG.

This clone was counted ten times or more. The genes are named according to mouse. Read sequence stops 4 residues before the CDR3 end, and the germline J gene provides the missing end. The chain joins TRBV13-3 to TRBJ1-2; no reliable D call. The length of the CDR3 is 14 residues. The V gene lost 4 bases and the J gene lost 0 bases, with 10 bases spanning the gap. Germline V lookup: CDR1 NNHDY, CDR2 SYVADS. CDR3 DNA, as far as it was read: TGTGCCAGCAGTAGTACAGTATCAAACTCC. Residues: CASSSTVSNS. The whole CDR3 sequence reads CASSSTVSNSDYTF.

With regard to this clone: The gene names here belong to mouse. The CDR3 end is not reached by the read, which stops 4 residues before it; the germline J gene fills it in. This rearrangement joins TRBV12-1 to TRBJ2-7, with 7 bases fitting TRBD1. There are 14 residues in the CDR3. CDR1 SGHSN and CDR2 HYEKVE come from the germline V gene. The DNA read from the CDR3 is TGTGCCAGCTCTCCCCGACAGGGCGGGTAT. Its translation is CASSPRQGGY. The whole CDR3 reads CASSPRQGGYEQYF. Full variable domain (remainder filled in from reference TRBV12-1 and TRBJ2-7): DSGVVQSPRHIIKEKGGRSVLTCIPISGHSNVVWYQQTLGKELKFLIQHYEKVERDKGFLPSRFSVQQFDDYHSEMNMSALELEDSAMYFCASSPRQGGYEQYFGPGTRLTVL.

This clone was counted only a few times. The listed genes are named as in mouse. The CDR3 end falls 4 residues outside the read, so it is completed with the germline J gene. This chain connects TRBV13-2 to TRBJ2-4; TRBD2 is a possible D gene (6 bases). Per the germline V gene, CDR1 is NNHNN and CDR2 is SYGAGS (reference sequence). This CDR3 is 15 amino acids long. V was clipped by 2 bases and J by 0 bases, with 10 bases between them. Here the CDR3 reads CASGEPGTSQNTLYF. CDR3 DNA (partial): TGTGCCAGCGGTGAACCGGGGACTAGTCAAAAC.